This T cell receptor beta chain is drawn from a study of blood T cell repertoires in COVID-19. The wider study: T cells, B-cell-depleted T cells, or PBMCs provided the cDNA or gDNA that served as material.

Adults between about 18 and 95 years of age took part from fewer than 30 US areas. Recovery among Cohort 3 donors was established by two negative PCRs, clearance, or symptom resolution. The J segment lost 5 bases and the V segment lost 6 bases, leaving 10 bases of the junction unmatched. This CDR3 region has 16 residues. Germline V gene sequence: CDR1 MDHEN, CDR2 SYDVKM. This table comes from immunoSEQ multiplex PCR, and its TCRdb copy is limited to in-frame clones, with some not included. The data contain 300,000 to 350,000 clones, roughly 86% of them singletons. This clone was detected a few times. The chain uses TRBV28 and TRBJ1-2, with 12 bases identical to TRBD1. The clonotype originates from a woman between 18 and 30 years old who had recovered from COVID-19. The sample comprised PBMCs or T cells enriched from blood (not recorded which). The CDR3 region has the DNA TGTGCCAGCAGCATCACCGGGACAGGGGGCAGTTATGGCTACACCTTC. As protein: CASSITGTGGSYGYTF.